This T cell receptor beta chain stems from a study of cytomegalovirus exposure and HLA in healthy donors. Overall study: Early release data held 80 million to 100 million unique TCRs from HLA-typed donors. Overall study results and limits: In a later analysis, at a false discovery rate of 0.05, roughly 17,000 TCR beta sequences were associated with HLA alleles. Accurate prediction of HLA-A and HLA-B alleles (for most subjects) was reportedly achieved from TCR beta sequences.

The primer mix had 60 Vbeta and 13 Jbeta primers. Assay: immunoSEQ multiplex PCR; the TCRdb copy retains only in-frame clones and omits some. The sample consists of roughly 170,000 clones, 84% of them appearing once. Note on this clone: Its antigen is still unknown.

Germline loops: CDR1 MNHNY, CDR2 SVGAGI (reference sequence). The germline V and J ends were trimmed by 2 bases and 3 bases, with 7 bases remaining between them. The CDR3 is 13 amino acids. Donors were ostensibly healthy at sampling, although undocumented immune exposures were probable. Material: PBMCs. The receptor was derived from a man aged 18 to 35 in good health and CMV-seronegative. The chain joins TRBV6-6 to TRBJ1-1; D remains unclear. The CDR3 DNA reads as TGTGCCAGCAGTTACGACTCCTACACTGAAGCTTTCTTT. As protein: CASSYDSYTEAFF.